This T cell receptor beta chain was identified in a study of T cells in Graves' hyperthyroidism and ophthalmopathy. RNA transcripts yielded amplified TCR beta CDR3 regions. HTBI primers were employed in a first-round RT-PCR of the TCR CDR3. TCRdb called the multiplex PCR reads again in MiXCR, with one record for every CDR3 protein. The sample contains fewer than 450,000 distinct CDR3 sequences, approximately 18% of which appear only once. CDR3 length: 15 amino acids. Deletions cut 8 bases from V and 2 bases from J, with 19 bases between. Germline CDR1 reads SNHLY; CDR2 reads FYNNEI. Input material: blood. This chain joins TRBV2 and TRBJ2-7; weak D call: TRBD1 (6 bases). This clonotype was sampled from a woman in her twenties or thirties with Graves' hyperthyroidism that later progressed to Graves' ophthalmopathy. The CDR3 sequence: CASRPVGRGAYEQYF. CDR3 DNA sequence: TGTGCCAGCCGTCCCGTGGGCAGGGGAGCCTACGAGCAGTACTTC.